These 24 T cell receptor beta chains share one sample of origin, sequenced in a study of T cell changes during pregnancy in multiple sclerosis. TCRdb's table, derived via immunoSEQ multiplex PCR, lists solely in-frame clones and lacks some. The sample gives some 27,000 clones, about 88% of which show up once; 8% is in the top ten. This sample comprised CD8+ T cells from peripheral blood mononuclear cells, obtained before pregnancy. The receptors here all came from a female donor with multiple sclerosis, enrolled in a pregnancy study.

The chain uses TRBV6-5 and TRBJ1-5; D call uncertain. Deletions cut 5 bases from V and 7 bases from J, with 12 bases between. This CDR3 has 13 amino acids. Germline CDR1 MNHEY, CDR2 SVGAGI. The CDR3 loop is CASSASRYQPQHF. CDR3 bases: TGTGCCAGCAGTGCGAGCAGGTACCAGCCCCAGCATTTT.

In regard to this clone: A junction end diverges from the germline sequence, so it may reflect a read error. The gene calls are TRBV7-3 and TRBJ2-1; 10 nucleotides align to TRBD1. CDR1 is SGHTA, CDR2 FQGTGA, per germline. This CDR3 has 15 amino acids. CDR3 protein: CASSLGTGAADEQLF. The DNA for the CDR3 is TGTGCCAGCAGCTTAGGGACAGGGGCAGCTGATGAGCAGCTCTTC.

This clone showed up just once. V is TRBV28 and J is TRBJ1-1, with TRBD1 as a possible D gene (6 bases). The CDR3 sequence is 17 residues long. The V gene's germline CDR1 is MDHEN and CDR2 SYDVKM. The CDR3 DNA follows: TGTGCTGCGACCCATCTCTTATTGGGGGCTGGGAACACTGAAGCTTTCTTT. Encoded protein: CAATHLLLGAGNTEAFF.

Here the CDR3 reads CASSQGVGGVETQYF. The CDR3 coding sequence is TGTGCCAGCAGCCAGGGAGTCGGCGGGGTGGAGACCCAGTACTTC. V and J are TRBV11-2 and TRBJ2-5, with D possibly matching TRBD2 (6 bases). The CDR3 loop spans 15 amino acids. V dropped 5 bases and J dropped 5 bases, with 18 bases sitting between them. From germline, CDR1 is SGHAT and CDR2 FQNNGV.

This chain links TRBV27 with TRBJ2-3; 14 bases line up with TRBD2. Germline loops: CDR1 MNHEY, CDR2 SMNVEV (reference sequence). This CDR3 region has 17 residues. V shed 0 bases, J shed 6 bases, and the junction held 5 bases outside the gene matches. This CDR3 reads CASSLSGLAGDVDTQYF. CDR3 in DNA: TGTGCCAGCAGTTTATCGGGACTAGCGGGGGATGTCGATACGCAGTATTTT.

V usage is TRBV25-1 and J usage is TRBJ1-1; tentatively, D is TRBD1 (5 bases). The V end was cut by 4 bases, the J end by 1 base, with 10 bases between. This CDR3 is built from 14 residues. From germline, CDR1 is MGHDK and CDR2 SYGVNS. CDR3 DNA sequence: TGTGCCAGCAGTGGGGGGGACCCGAACACTGAAGCTTTCTTT. Translation: CASSGGDPNTEAFF.

This clone was seen once. The chain couples TRBV19 to TRBJ2-1; D is perhaps TRBD2 (6 bases). The CDR3 consists of 14 residues. Trimming took off 5 bases at V and 5 bases at J, with 13 bases between the two ends. Germline V CDR1 and CDR2: LNHDA, SQIVND (reference sequence). The CDR3 DNA sequence: TGTGCCAGTAGTCTCCTCACGGGAGACAATGAGCAGTTCTTC. As protein: CASSLLTGDNEQFF. Together with reference TRBV19 and TRBJ2-1, the CDR3 gives the full variable domain: DGGITQSPKYLFRKEGQNVTLSCEQNLNHDAMYWYRQDPGQGLRLIYYSQIVNDFQKGDIAEGYSVSREKKESFPLTVTSAQKNPTAFYLCASSLLTGDNEQFFGPGTRLTVL.

The rearrangement uses TRBV13 and TRBJ2-7, with D possibly being TRBD1 (6 bases). The CDR3 extends over 15 amino acids. In germline, CDR1 is PRHDT, CDR2 FYEKMQ (reference sequence). The V gene lost 3 bases and the J gene lost 2 bases, with 14 bases spanning the gap. This chain's CDR3 is CASSFSPTGPYEQYF. For the CDR3, the DNA is TGTGCCAGCAGCTTTAGCCCCACAGGGCCCTACGAGCAGTACTTC.

The chain uses TRBV9 and TRBJ2-2; D might be TRBD2 (7 bases). This CDR3 is built from 18 residues. Trimming left V 0 bases short and J 2 bases short, with 17 bases between. CDR1 and CDR2 from the germline V gene are SGDLS and YYNGEE. This CDR3 is CASSVGWWGGANTGELFF. Here the CDR3 DNA reads TGTGCCAGCAGCGTAGGGTGGTGGGGGGGCGCAAACACCGGGGAGCTGTTTTTT.

The chain has TRBV15 and TRBJ1-2; D is perhaps TRBD1 (5 bases). Germline V gene data show CDR1 as LNHNV and CDR2 as YYDKDF (reference sequence). Trimming shortened V by 3 bases and J by 6 bases, and 11 bases separated the two germline ends. The length of the CDR3 is 13 residues. CDR3 sequence reads: CATSSPGVHGYTF. CDR3 nucleotide sequence: TGTGCCACCAGCAGCCCGGGGGTACATGGCTACACCTTC. The full variable domain, with the rest looked up from reference TRBV15 and TRBJ1-2, is DAMVIQNPRYQVTQFGKPVTLSCSQTLNHNVMYWYQQKSSQAPKLLFHYYDKDFNNEADTPDNFQSRRPNTSFCFLDIRSPGLGDTAMYLCATSSPGVHGYTFGSGTRLTVV.

CDR3 amino acids: CASSSDGGRGSDTQYF. DNA of the CDR3: TGTGCCAGCAGCTCGGACGGAGGAAGAGGTTCAGATACGCAGTATTTT. J is TRBJ2-3 and V is TRBV7-9, with D maybe TRBD2 (5 bases). The germline V gene has CDR1 SEHNR and CDR2 FQNEAQ (reference sequence). This CDR3 is built from 16 residues. V was clipped by 4 bases and J by 4 bases, with 18 bases between them.

This sequence joins TRBV4-1 and TRBJ1-1; D is undetermined. The CDR3 is 16 amino acids. The V end was cut by 0 bases, the J end by 4 bases, with 15 bases between. Germline CDR1 reads MGHRA; CDR2 reads YSYEKL. The CDR3 protein is CASSQDQPVWATEAFF. CDR3 sequence (DNA): TGCGCCAGCAGCCAAGATCAGCCCGTGTGGGCCACTGAAGCTTTCTTT.

The gene calls are TRBV4-2 and TRBJ2-7; unclear D gene. CDR3 length: 18 amino acids. The germline V and J ends were trimmed by 0 bases and 0 bases, with 18 bases remaining between them. Germline V gene data show CDR1 as LGHNA and CDR2 as YNFKEQ. DNA for the CDR3: TGTGCCAGCAGCCAAGATCTTTGGGCCGAAGTCCACTCCTACGAGCAGTACTTC. Translated, it gives CASSQDLWAEVHSYEQYF.

This clone was seen a handful of times. DNA for the CDR3: TGTGCCAGCACGGACAGGGGGCATTCACCCCTCCACTTT. It codes for CASTDRGHSPLHF. V usage is TRBV6-1 and J usage is TRBJ1-6, with 11 positions matching TRBD1. V trimming: 7 bases; J trimming: 8 bases; junction bases outside the gene matches: 1. Germline loops: CDR1 MNHNS, CDR2 SASEGT. The CDR3 is 13 amino acids.

The chain couples TRBV4-1 to TRBJ2-1; D might be TRBD2 (5 bases). Germline V gives CDR1 MGHRA, CDR2 YSYEKL. The CDR3 is made up of 13 amino acids. V lost 0 bases to trimming and J lost 10 bases, with 10 bases between them. The CDR3 is CASSQDVPGEQFF. The CDR3 DNA sequence: TGCGCCAGCAGCCAAGATGTCCCGGGAGAGCAGTTCTTC.

V gene TRBV11-2 combines with J gene TRBJ2-1; D call uncertain. V dropped 2 bases and J dropped 9 bases, with 11 bases sitting between them. Germline V gene data show CDR1 as SGHAT and CDR2 as FQNNGV. The CDR3 is 13 residues long. In DNA form, the CDR3 reads TGTGCCAGCAGCTTACCAGAAACGCTTGAGCAGTTCTTC. It yields the protein CASSLPETLEQFF.

This clone was seen just once. J is TRBJ2-2 and V is TRBV7-3; 8 nucleotides agree with TRBD1. CDR3 length: 15 residues. V was pared by 3 bases and J by 6 bases, with 6 bases of the junction left unmatched. CDR1 and CDR2 from the germline V gene are SGHTA and FQGTGA. The CDR3, as DNA: TGTGCCAGCAGCTTCGGACAGGGTGCCGCCGGGGAGCTGTTTTTT. Translation: CASSFGQGAAGELFF.

The rearrangement joins TRBV7-9 to TRBJ1-2; a weak D match, TRBD1 (6 bases). Trimming shortened V by 5 bases and J by 0 bases, and 22 bases separated the two germline ends. Germline V CDR1 and CDR2: SEHNR, FQNEAQ (reference sequence). This CDR3 has 18 residues. CDR3 in amino acids: CASSPLEQGIPANYGYTF. CDR3 coding DNA: TGTGCCAGCAGCCCCCTGGAGCAGGGGATTCCTGCTAACTATGGCTACACCTTC.

V is TRBV18 and J is TRBJ1-4; 7 bases fit TRBD1. J gave up 6 bases and V 2 bases, and 9 bases lay outside the gene matches. The germline V gene has CDR1 KGHSH and CDR2 LQKENI. The CDR3 runs to 16 residues. CDR3 nucleotides: TGTGCCAGCTCACCAAACCAGCGAGACAGGGATGAAAAACTGTTTTTT. The encoded protein is CASSPNQRDRDEKLFF.

V usage is TRBV27 and J usage is TRBJ1-5, with 9 bases fitting TRBD1. V lost 5 bases to trimming and J lost 1 base; unmatched junction nucleotides: 6. Germline V gene sequence: CDR1 MNHEY, CDR2 SMNVEV (reference sequence). This CDR3 spans 16 amino acids. CDR3 DNA: TGTGCCAGCAGTGGATCGACAGGGGGAAGCAATCAGCCCCAGCATTTT. Translating it yields CASSGSTGGSNQPQHF.

This rearrangement joins TRBV20-1 to TRBJ2-5; a weak D match, TRBD1 (6 bases). The CDR3 consists of 11 residues. The germline V gene encodes CDR1 DFQATT and CDR2 SNEGSKA (reference sequence). V lost 6 bases to trimming and J lost 7 bases, with 12 bases between them. CDR3 amino acids: CSARTDWTQYF. The CDR3 nucleotides are TGCAGTGCCCGGACAGATTGGACCCAGTACTTC.

This chain uses TRBV6-6 with TRBJ1-1; D ambiguous. This CDR3 spans 11 amino acids. Germline V CDR1 and CDR2: MNHNY, SVGAGI (reference sequence). V was cut by 1 base and J by 6 bases, with 3 bases left in between. CDR3 in amino acids: CASSYLAEAFF. The CDR3 nucleotides read TGTGCCAGCAGTTACTTAGCTGAAGCTTTCTTT.

The rearrangement links TRBV2 to TRBJ1-2; D gene uncertain. Trimming left V 6 bases short and J 5 bases short, with 10 bases between. The CDR3 runs 12 residues. Per germline, CDR1 SNHLY and CDR2 FYNNEI. CDR3 DNA sequence: TGTGCCAGCAGGACCGGGAGATATGGCTACACCTTC. Translated: CASRTGRYGYTF.

The chain combines TRBV7-9 with TRBJ2-5; weak D call: TRBD2 (6 bases). The CDR3 is made up of 14 amino acids. The germline CDR1 and CDR2 sequences are SEHNR and FQNEAQ (reference sequence). V was cut by 3 bases and J by 1 base, with 9 bases left in between. CDR3 region: CASSLGDSQETQYF. CDR3 coding DNA: TGTGCCAGCAGCTTGGGGGACTCCCAAGAGACCCAGTACTTC.